Listed below are T cell receptor beta chains from one sample, sequenced in a study of cytomegalovirus exposure and HLA in healthy donors. Libraries were prepared by immunoSEQ multiplex PCR; TCRdb keeps only in-frame clonotypes and omits some of them. The sample yields about 120,000 clones, 60% to 85% seen once. The specimen sequenced was PBMCs. The receptors come from a woman aged 25 to 45 in good health and CMV-seropositive. Each CDR3 is given with its conserved first and last residue. The D gene is left open where the match is weak. Rows may omit the clone size; those that give it use once, few, many or a size class.

V	D	size	J	CDR3	DNA
TRBV7-9	NA	NA	TRBJ1-4	CASSQSDKGHEKLFF	TGTGCCAGCAGCCAATCGGACAAAGGACATGAAAAACTGTTTTTT
TRBV5-1	TRBD1	NA	TRBJ1-1	CASSWGTGMNTEAFF	TGCGCCAGCAGCTGGGGGACAGGAATGAACACTGAAGCTTTCTTT
TRBV4-1	NA	NA	TRBJ1-4	CASSQVQGPDEKLFF	TGCGCCAGCAGCCAGGTACAGGGCCCGGATGAAAAACTGTTTTTT
TRBV7-3	TRBD1	NA	TRBJ2-5	CASSLTPVRQGQETQYF	TGTGCCAGCAGCTTAACCCCTGTGAGACAGGGGCAAGAGACCCAGTACTTC
TRBV4-1	TRBD2	NA	TRBJ2-3	CASSQEGQRGGRFAQYF	TGCGCCAGCAGCCAAGAGGGGCAGCGGGGGGGCCGATTCGCGCAGTATTTT
TRBV7-9	NA	NA	TRBJ2-2	CASPGTGELFF	TGTGCCAGCCCGGGCACCGGGGAGCTGTTTTTT
TRBV1	NA	NA	TRBJ2-7	CTSSPRGGRYEQYF	TGCACCAGCAGCCCCCGGGGGGGTCGGTACGAGCAATACTTC
TRBV9	TRBD1	NA	TRBJ2-3	CASSPRTGSDTQYF	TGTGCCAGCAGCCCTAGGACAGGGAGTGATACGCAGTATTTT
TRBV7-6	TRBD2	NA	TRBJ2-5	CASSPGLAGGLAVETQYF	TGTGCCAGCAGCCCCGGACTAGCGGGGGGGCTGGCTGTGGAGACCCAGTACTTC
TRBV14	TRBD1	few	TRBJ2-5	CASSQGAGGWETQYF	TGTGCCAGCAGCCAAGGAGCAGGGGGCTGGGAGACCCAGTACTTC
TRBV27	TRBD2	few	TRBJ2-3	CASRRLAGGVADTQYF	TGTGCCAGCAGAAGACTAGCGGGGGGGGTAGCAGATACGCAGTATTTT
TRBV7-9	NA	NA	TRBJ1-2	CASSPPPGGDYGYTF	TGTGCCAGCAGCCCCCCCCCGGGGGGAGACTATGGCTACACCTTC
TRBV6-4	TRBD2	few	TRBJ2-3	CAIRGGGRTDTQYF	TGTGCCATAAGGGGCGGGGGGCGCACAGATACGCAGTATTTT
TRBV2	TRBD2	NA	TRBJ2-1	CASSVNLRGGQFF	TGTGCCAGCAGTGTAAACCTACGGGGGGGGCAGTTCTTC
TRBV7-6	NA	NA	TRBJ2-7	CASSLNREGNEQYF	TGTGCCAGCAGCTTAAACAGGGAAGGCAACGAGCAGTACTTC
TRBV2	NA	NA	TRBJ1-2	CASSDPGGYGYTF	TGTGCCAGCAGTGATCCAGGAGGTTATGGCTACACCTTC
TRBV25-1	NA	few	TRBJ2-4	CASSPGREGDIQYF	TGTGCCAGCAGCCCCGGGCGCGAAGGGGACATTCAGTACTTC
TRBV28	NA	NA	TRBJ2-7	CASSPLDRFYEQYF	TGTGCCAGCAGTCCCTTGGACAGATTCTACGAGCAGTACTTC
TRBV9	TRBD1	NA	TRBJ1-5	CASSASGGGGQPQHF	TGTGCCAGCAGCGCCTCGGGAGGGGGCGGTCAGCCCCAGCATTTT
TRBV27	NA	NA	TRBJ1-1	CASSAAAWQGKSEAFF	TGTGCCAGCAGTGCGGCGGCTTGGCAGGGGAAGTCTGAAGCTTTCTTT
TRBV7-9	NA	NA	TRBJ2-5	CASSLVPGETQYF	TGTGCCAGCAGCTTAGTACCGGGGGAGACCCAGTACTTC
TRBV11-1	TRBD1	NA	TRBJ2-5	CASSSAQGLGETQYF	TGTGCCAGCAGCTCCGCACAGGGGCTCGGTGAGACCCAGTACTTC
TRBV13	NA	once	TRBJ2-5	CASSLGRETQYF	TGTGCCAGCAGCTTAGGGAGGGAGACCCAGTACTTC
TRBV7-9	NA	few	TRBJ1-3	CASSLVTPGNTIYF	TGTGCCAGCAGCTTAGTGACACCTGGAAACACCATATATTTT
TRBV4-3	NA	NA	TRBJ2-3	CASSLTPTWSTDTQYF	TGCGCCAGCAGCCTAACACCAACATGGAGCACAGATACGCAGTATTTT
TRBV27	TRBD2	few	TRBJ2-7	CARGRLAHYEQYF	TGTGCCAGGGGTCGACTAGCGCACTACGAGCAGTACTTC